The source of this T cell receptor beta chain is a study of beta chain features in type 1 diabetes (dated by TCRdb to 2016 to 2019). For context, the study as a whole: Patients and healthy donors did not differ in mean age, gender distribution, total cell number or subset yield. In the study, recently diagnosed type 1 diabetes patients and matched healthy donors were compared on the TCRB repertoires of their sorted circulating CD4+ T cell subsets. A total of about 110,000,000 sorted cells were examined across all samples, and a strong correlation was observed between cell number per subset and RNA yield. Whereas all 30 or so donors provided naive and central memory subsets, regulatory and stem cell-like memory subsets were isolated from just 8 patients and roughly 8 healthy donors.

Overall study results and their limits: PCR might favor shorter templates, but patient and control samples were amplified and corrected together, so any skew would affect both groups equally. Only small numbers of individuals were included in the HLA sub-analyses, which left unresolved whether HLA type had any influence on TCRB rearrangement. Patients with type 1 diabetes made fewer insertions and deleted more nucleotides at VDJ recombination sites, implying thymic rearrangement abnormalities. Naive, central memory and regulatory TCRB repertoires appeared to be more similar among patients than among healthy donors. A moderate but significant shortening of TCRB CDR3 length was observed in type 1 diabetes patients in all four CD4+ subsets. Because cDNA was sequenced instead of genomic DNA, activated cells with high expression could be over-represented, although the groups did not differ in activation or CD3 levels.

From the germline V gene (reference sequence), CDR1 is GTSNPN and CDR2 is SVGIG. V is pared back by 0 bases and J by 0 bases, with 9 bases lying between the germline termini. The CDR3 measures 15 amino acids from cysteine to phenylalanine. Just the 45-base CDR3 DNA is kept, in frame starting at base 1. Each donor gave one peripheral blood draw, roughly 120 mL on average, collected into heparinised tubes. A BD FACSAria II was used to sort naive, central memory, regulatory and stem cell-like memory CD4+ T cells with a panel that included CD45RO, CCR7, CD25, CD127, CD95 and CD27. A purity above 95% was achieved for all sorted populations. Right away, PBMCs were isolated by Lymphoprep density gradient centrifugation and were stained directly, with no culture step. Samples were stained and sorted in pairs, with one healthy donor and one patient per experiment, so that batch effects were minimized. The entire amount of isolated RNA was reverse transcribed using the High Capacity cDNA Reverse Transcription Kit, so the sequenced TCRB transcripts were expressed ones. Deep immunoSEQ sequencing was applied to naive, central memory and regulatory T cell samples, giving an average of around 4 million total reads per sample. Sorted cells were lysed in RLT buffer, and RNA was extracted using DNase-treated RNeasy Micro or Mini kits according to cell number. Each cell subset was processed on its own to prevent cross-contamination, while patient and healthy donor samples were processed together. Using the immunoSEQ multiplex PCR, TCRB sequences were amplified from cDNA into 87-bp fragments spanning the CDR3 region. Sequencing of the amplicons was performed on the Illumina HiSeq platform. The authors' analysis ran thus. Synthetic template baselines were used to correct PCR bias computationally, reads within Hamming distance 2 were collapsed together, and singletons that could not be merged were discarded. Reads were aligned against IMGT so that V, D and J genes, CDR3 length and insertions or deletions at six rearrangement sites could be assigned. Within each subset, clonotype counts were normalized to sorted cell number, and only after that were true diversity and Gini coefficients computed with the tcR R package. The overlap coefficient, calculated on TCRB nucleotide sequences, was used to measure repertoire sharing. Out-of-frame TCRB sequences from naive cells were analyzed as a proxy for the pre-selection repertoire. The table comes from immuneACCESS by way of TCRdb, which keeps in-frame sequences with V and J called. Part of the clones is missing from these tables; in studies checked, under half for an unresolved V gene and the rest for unknown reasons. V and J calls and clone size are as listed in that table; D and trimming were resolved from the DNA. This sample is represented by 600,000 to 700,000 clones; around 12% of them were singletons. More than 0.09% of the sample rests with the top ten.

This clone appeared a few times. It lacks a known antigen. One base away there is no much larger clone; base qualities are not given. The sequence is built from TRBV30 and TRBJ1-3; the D gene assignment is ambiguous. The clonotype originates from a man aged 25-40 years with type 1 diabetes. The sample consisted of naive CD4+ T cells from blood. In light of the paper, this sample's cell subset or site label describes: true naive CD4+ T cells. The DNA reads TGTGCCTGGAGTGTCCCGCGGAGCTCTGGAAACACCATATATTTT. Translated, it reads CAWSVPRSSGNTIYF.